The 15 T cell receptor beta chains presented below share a single source sample, sequenced in a study of regulatory T cells in long-lasting Graves disease. Indicated time point: newly diagnosed GD, antithyroid drugs for less than 3 months. PBMC RNA was the source of the TCR library. Assembly of TCR beta libraries relied on iRepertoire HTBI primers together with Arm-PCR of CDR3 regions. TCRdb re-called the multiplex PCR reads with MiXCR, one entry per CDR3 protein. The sample lists about 530,000 distinct CDR3 sequences, roughly a sixth seen once, with around a quarter in the top ten. Another study also made use of these data, one on T cells in Graves' hyperthyroidism and ophthalmopathy.

Specimen: peripheral blood mononuclear cells (PBMCs), collected at new diagnosis, from a patient treated with antithyroid drugs. Every receptor here comes from a woman aged 40-65 years with Graves disease.

Comment on this clonotype: A much larger clone lies one base from this, so it may be a read error. The chain uses TRBV3-1 and TRBJ1-5; D remains unclear. The CDR3 runs to 12 residues. Germline CDR1 LGHDT, CDR2 YNNKEL (reference sequence). The V end lost 3 bases, the J end lost 1 base, and 1 base lay between the germline ends. Here the CDR3 reads CASSHSNQPQHF. In nucleotides, the CDR3 is TGTGCCAGCAGCCACAGCAATCAGCCCCAGCATTTT.

The table lists this clonotype with many counts. The chain is built from TRBV6-5 and TRBJ2-2, with D possibly TRBD2 on 7 matching bases. The V end was cut by 4 bases, the J end by 4 bases, with 10 bases between. From germline, CDR1 is MNHEY and CDR2 SVGAGI. This CDR3 is built from 14 residues. The CDR3 DNA follows: TGTGCCAGCAGTTGGGAGGGGGGCACCGGGGAGCTGTTTTTT. Protein product: CASSWEGGTGELFF.

This clonotype showed up just a few times. This sequence joins TRBV2 and TRBJ1-3; 8 bases agree with TRBD1. V gave up 11 bases and J gave up 0 bases; unmatched junction bases: 9. CDR3 size: 15 residues. Germline lookup yields CDR1 SNHLY and CDR2 FYNNEI. The CDR3 sequence: CAGTSDRDSGNTIYF. For the CDR3, the DNA is TGTGCCGGTACGTCGGACAGGGACTCTGGAAACACCATATATTTT.

This clonotype has at least ten counts. This rearrangement joins TRBV20-1 to TRBJ2-3; D is unresolved. This CDR3 region has 14 residues. In germline, CDR1 is DFQATT, CDR2 SNEGSKA (reference sequence). The V end was cut by 6 bases, the J end by 0 bases, with 13 bases between. The CDR3, as DNA: TGCAGTGCCAGAACAGAGGCTAGCACAGATACGCAGTATTTT. This translates into CSARTEASTDTQYF.

The sample holds a few counts of this clonotype. CDR3 bases: TGTGCCAGCAGCCCCCGGGACGGATTCACGAATACGCAGTATTTT. The encoded protein is CASSPRDGFTNTQYF. The rearrangement links TRBV11-2 to TRBJ2-3; possibly TRBD1 or TRBD2 for D (5 bases each). Germline CDR1 and CDR2: SGHAT and FQNNGV. The CDR3 is made up of 15 amino acids. Trimming removed 5 bases from V and 7 bases from J, with 19 bases in between.

This chain uses TRBV7-3 with TRBJ2-2; 7 nucleotides line up with TRBD1. V lost 1 base, J lost 0 bases, and 2 bases stayed unmatched. Germline V gives CDR1 SGHTA, CDR2 FQGTGA. The CDR3 covers 16 residues. In DNA, the CDR3 is TGTGCCAGCAGCTTAATCGGGACAGCGAACACCGGGGAGCTGTTTTTT. Protein product: CASSLIGTANTGELFF.

The V call is TRBV29-1, the J call TRBJ2-1; D unresolved. The CDR3 totals 9 residues. Germline V lookup: CDR1 SQVTM, CDR2 ANQGSEA. With 3 bases removed from V and 9 bases from J, the gap between germline ends came to 3 bases. CDR3 sequence (DNA): TGCAGCGTTGAGCCTGAGCAGTTCTTC. It is translated as CSVEPEQFF.

V is TRBV3-1 and J is TRBJ2-5, with D perhaps TRBD1 or TRBD2 (5 bases each). Per the germline V gene, CDR1 is LGHDT and CDR2 is YNNKEL (reference sequence). This CDR3 is 13 amino acids long. Trimming left V 5 bases short and J 6 bases short, with 13 bases between. The CDR3: CASSLGEWKTQYF. DNA for the CDR3: TGTGCCAGCAGCTTAGGGGAGTGGAAGACCCAGTACTTC.

This clonotype was counted at least ten times. CDR3 residues: CASSFERGTNEKLFF. CDR3 nucleotide sequence: TGTGCCAGCAGTTTCGAGCGGGGGACTAATGAAAAACTGTTTTTT. V and J are TRBV12-3 or TRBV12-4 and TRBJ1-4, with D possibly matching TRBD1 (5 bases). The V end lost 3 bases, the J end lost 2 bases, and 10 bases lay between the germline ends. The CDR3 is 15 residues long.

As regards this clonotype: A junction end diverges from the germline sequence, so it may reflect a read error. The rearrangement joins TRBV12-3 or TRBV12-4 to TRBJ1-5; D ambiguous. CDR3 length: 14 residues. CDR3 DNA: TGTGCCGGCAGTTTAGCTCATAGCAATCAGCCCCAGCATTTT. Protein product: CAGSLAHSNQPQHF.

This clonotype was detected many times. This chain connects TRBV11-2 to TRBJ2-7, with D hard to call. CDR3 length: 14 amino acids. Germline lookup yields CDR1 SGHAT and CDR2 FQNNGV. V was clipped by 2 bases and J by 0 bases, with 8 bases between them. In DNA form, the CDR3 reads TGTGCCAGCAGCTTACCACCGAACTCCTACGAGCAGTACTTC. This translates into CASSLPPNSYEQYF.

As regards this clonotype: The junction departs from germline at one end; a sequencing error may be responsible. The J gene is TRBJ2-5, the V gene TRBV11-2; 16 nucleotides line up with TRBD2. This CDR3 has 17 residues. CDR1 is SGHAT, CDR2 FQNNGV, per germline. The CDR3, as DNA: TGTGCCAACAGCCCGGGACTAGCGGGGGGGCTGCTGGAGACCCAGTACTTC. Its protein is CANSPGLAGGLLETQYF.

This clonotype was recorded at least ten times. The genes are TRBV6-1 and TRBJ2-5, with TRBD2 identical over 13 bases. The germline V gene encodes CDR1 MNHNS and CDR2 SASEGT. The CDR3 is made up of 15 amino acids. V shed 2 bases, J shed 5 bases, and the junction held 2 bases outside the gene matches. The CDR3 loop reads CASSETSGGAETQYF. CDR3 in DNA: TGTGCCAGCAGTGAAACTAGCGGGGGGGCCGAGACCCAGTACTTC.

This clonotype has a count of ten or more. The chain links TRBV12-3 or TRBV12-4 to TRBJ2-3; 9 positions match TRBD1. Trimming at V came to 7 bases and at J to 4 bases, leaving 6 bases not matched to a gene. This CDR3 is 14 amino acids long. The CDR3 loop is CASTHRGLADTQYF. As DNA, the CDR3 is TGTGCCAGCACCCACAGGGGGCTGGCAGATACGCAGTATTTT.

This clonotype was recorded at least ten times. The rearrangement joins TRBV11-3 to TRBJ2-3, with D possibly being TRBD2 (6 bases). V lost 5 bases and J 2 bases, leaving 11 bases between the germline ends. Germline values: CDR1 SGHNT, CDR2 YENEEA. The CDR3 length is 14 residues. The CDR3 coding sequence is TGTGCCAGCAGCGGTAGCGGCCCCACAGATACGCAGTATTTT. This encodes CASSGSGPTDTQYF.